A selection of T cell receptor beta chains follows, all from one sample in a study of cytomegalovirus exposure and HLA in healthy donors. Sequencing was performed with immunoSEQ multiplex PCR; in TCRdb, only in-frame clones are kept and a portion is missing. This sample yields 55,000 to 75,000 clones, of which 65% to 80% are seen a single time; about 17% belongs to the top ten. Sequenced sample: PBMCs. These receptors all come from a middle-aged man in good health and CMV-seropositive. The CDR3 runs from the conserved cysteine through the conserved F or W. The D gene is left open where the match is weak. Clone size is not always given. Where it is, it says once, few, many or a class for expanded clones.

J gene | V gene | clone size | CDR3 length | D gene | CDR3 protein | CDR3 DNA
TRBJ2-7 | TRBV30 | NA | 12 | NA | CAWKGQWYEQYF | TGTGCCTGGAAAGGACAGTGGTACGAGCAGTACTTC
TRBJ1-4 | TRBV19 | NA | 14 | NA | CASPNRESMGKLFF | TGTGCCAGCCCGAACAGGGAGTCTATGGGAAAACTGTTTTTT
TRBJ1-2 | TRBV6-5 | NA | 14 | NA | CASTSWTETYGYTF | TGTGCCAGCACCTCCTGGACAGAAACCTATGGCTACACCTTC
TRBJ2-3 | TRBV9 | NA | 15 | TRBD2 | CASSVGTTSTDTQYF | TGTGCCAGCAGCGTCGGGACTACTAGCACAGATACGCAGTATTTT
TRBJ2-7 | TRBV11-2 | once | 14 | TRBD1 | CATQRDRGLSEQYF | TGTGCCACCCAGAGGGACAGGGGGCTTTCCGAGCAGTACTTC
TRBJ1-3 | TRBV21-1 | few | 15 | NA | CASQRDKYSGNTIYF | TGTGCCAGCCAACGGGACAAATACTCTGGAAACACCATATATTTT
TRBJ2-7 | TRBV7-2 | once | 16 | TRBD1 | CASSFHRDRLTYEQYF | TGTGCCAGCAGCTTCCACCGGGACAGGCTAACCTACGAGCAGTACTTC
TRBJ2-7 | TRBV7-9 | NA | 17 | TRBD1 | CSSSHGTGGLTVYEQYF | TGTTCCAGCAGCCACGGGACAGGGGGCTTGACTGTCTACGAGCAGTACTTC
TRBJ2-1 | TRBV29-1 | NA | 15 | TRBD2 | CSTETGTSDYNEQFF | TGCAGCACAGAAACCGGGACTAGCGACTACAATGAGCAGTTCTTC
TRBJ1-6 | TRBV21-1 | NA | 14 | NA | CASSKAHRTSPLHF | TGTGCCAGCAGCAAAGCACACAGGACGTCCCCCCTCCACTTT
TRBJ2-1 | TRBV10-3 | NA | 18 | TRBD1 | CAISERMGTGSSYNEQFF | TGTGCCATCAGTGAAAGAATGGGGACAGGGAGCTCCTACAATGAGCAGTTCTTC
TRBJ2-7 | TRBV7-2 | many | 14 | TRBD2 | CASSSPGGPHEQYF | TGTGCCAGCAGCTCTCCGGGGGGGCCTCACGAGCAGTACTTC
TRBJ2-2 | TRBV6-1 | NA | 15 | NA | CASTYGGGITGELFF | TGTGCCAGCACTTATGGAGGGGGCATCACCGGGGAGCTGTTTTTT
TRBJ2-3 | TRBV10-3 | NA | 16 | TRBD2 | CAISTNSGGAKDTQYF | TGTGCCATCAGTACAAATAGCGGGGGGGCCAAAGATACGCAGTATTTT
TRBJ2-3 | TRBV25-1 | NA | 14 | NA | CASSEPGRGDTQYF | TGTGCCAGCAGTGAACCCGGACGCGGGGATACGCAGTATTTT
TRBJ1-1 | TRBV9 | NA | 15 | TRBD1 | CASSGLGQGNTEAFF | TGTGCCAGCAGCGGATTGGGACAGGGGAACACTGAAGCTTTCTTT
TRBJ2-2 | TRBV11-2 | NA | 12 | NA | CASTPGWGELFF | TGTGCCAGCACCCCGGGGTGGGGGGAGCTGTTTTTT
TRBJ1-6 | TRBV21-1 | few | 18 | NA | CASSKYSRGLIWNSPLHF | TGTGCCAGCAGCAAATATTCACGGGGTCTAATATGGAATTCACCCCTCCACTTT
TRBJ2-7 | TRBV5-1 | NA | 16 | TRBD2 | CASSTNSRLAGVEQYF | TGCGCCAGCAGCACCAATTCTCGACTAGCGGGAGTCGAGCAGTACTTC
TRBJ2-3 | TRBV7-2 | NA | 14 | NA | CASNVQVLLDTQYF | TGTGCCAGCAACGTCCAGGTCCTTCTAGATACGCAGTATTTT
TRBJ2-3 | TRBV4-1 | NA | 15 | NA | CASSQDRGSTDTQYF | TGCGCCAGCAGCCAAGACAGGGGAAGCACAGATACGCAGTATTTT
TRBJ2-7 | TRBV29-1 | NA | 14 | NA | CSVDEAEEAYEQYF | TGCAGCGTTGACGAGGCGGAAGAGGCCTACGAGCAGTACTTC
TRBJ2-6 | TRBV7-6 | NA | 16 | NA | CASSLGTHSGANVLTF | TGTGCCAGCAGCTTAGGGACACACTCTGGGGCCAACGTCCTGACTTTC
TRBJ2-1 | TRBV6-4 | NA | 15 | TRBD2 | CASSTSSGSFNEQFF | TGTGCCAGCAGTACGTCTAGCGGGAGTTTTAATGAGCAGTTCTTC
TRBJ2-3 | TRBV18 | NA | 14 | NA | CASSPPGYTDTQYF | TGTGCCAGCTCACCACCGGGCTACACAGATACGCAGTATTTT
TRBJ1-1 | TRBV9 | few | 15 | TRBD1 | CASSVEGQVNTEAFF | TGTGCCAGCAGCGTAGAAGGACAGGTGAACACTGAAGCTTTCTTT
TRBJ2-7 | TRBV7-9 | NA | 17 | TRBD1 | CASTLAVRQGASYEQYF | TGTGCCAGCACCTTAGCCGTCCGACAGGGGGCCTCCTACGAGCAGTACTTC
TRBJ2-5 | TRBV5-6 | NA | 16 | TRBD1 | CASSFPDRVLLETQYF | TGTGCCAGCAGCTTCCCGGACAGGGTGTTGTTAGAGACCCAGTACTTC
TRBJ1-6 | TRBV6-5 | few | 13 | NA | CASRPSGPSPLHF | TGTGCCAGCAGACCCTCAGGGCCCTCACCCCTCCACTTT
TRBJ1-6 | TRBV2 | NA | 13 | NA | CASTWDKNSPLHF | TGTGCCAGCACATGGGACAAAAATTCACCCCTCCACTTT
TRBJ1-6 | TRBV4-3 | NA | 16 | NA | CASSQAGGRAYSPLHF | TGCGCCAGCAGCCAAGCCGGAGGGCGCGCGTACTCACCCCTCCACTTT
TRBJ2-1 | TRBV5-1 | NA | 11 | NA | CASRQGNEQFF | TGCGCCAGCAGGCAGGGCAATGAGCAGTTCTTC
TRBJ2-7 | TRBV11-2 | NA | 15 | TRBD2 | CASSSLGGRTYEQYF | TGTGCCAGCAGCTCTCTAGGCGGGAGGACCTACGAGCAGTACTTC
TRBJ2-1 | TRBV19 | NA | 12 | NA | CASSIGQNEQFF | TGTGCCAGTAGTATAGGTCAGAATGAGCAGTTCTTC
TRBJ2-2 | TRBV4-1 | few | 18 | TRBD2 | CASSPRLAGVGYTGELFF | TGCGCCAGCAGCCCCCGCCTAGCGGGAGTGGGTTACACCGGGGAGCTGTTTTTT
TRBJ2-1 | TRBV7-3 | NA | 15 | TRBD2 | CASSPSGSPYNEQFF | TGTGCCAGCAGCCCTAGCGGCTCCCCCTACAATGAGCAGTTCTTC
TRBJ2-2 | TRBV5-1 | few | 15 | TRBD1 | CASSIDRGNTGELFF | TGCGCCAGCAGCATTGACAGGGGAAACACCGGGGAGCTGTTTTTT
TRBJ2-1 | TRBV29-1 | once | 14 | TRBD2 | CSVESGVAYNEQFF | TGCAGCGTTGAGAGCGGGGTGGCCTACAATGAGCAGTTCTTC
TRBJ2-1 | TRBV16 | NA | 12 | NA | CASSQLGLTPFF | TGTGCCAGCAGCCAATTGGGACTGACTCCGTTCTTC
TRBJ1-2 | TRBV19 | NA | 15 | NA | CASSIEGGVSIGYTF | TGTGCCAGTAGTATAGAGGGAGGAGTTAGTATTGGCTACACCTTC
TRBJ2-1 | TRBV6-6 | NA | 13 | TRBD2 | CAILLAGVNEQFF | TGTGCCATCCTACTAGCGGGAGTCAATGAGCAGTTCTTC
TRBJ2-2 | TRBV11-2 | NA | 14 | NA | CASSLDLNTGELFF | TGTGCCAGCAGCTTAGACTTGAACACCGGGGAGCTGTTTTTT
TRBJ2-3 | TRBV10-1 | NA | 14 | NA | CASSGTRSTDTQYF | TGCGCCAGCAGTGGGACACGAAGCACAGATACGCAGTATTTT
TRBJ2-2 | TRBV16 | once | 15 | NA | CASSFKGKGTGELFF | TGTGCCAGCAGCTTCAAGGGGAAGGGCACCGGGGAGCTGTTTTTT
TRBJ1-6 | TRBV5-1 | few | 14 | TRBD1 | CASSPGTGNSPLHF | TGCGCCAGCAGCCCCGGGACAGGGAATTCACCCCTCCACTTT
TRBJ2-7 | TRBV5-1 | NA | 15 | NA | CASSLGDRRSYEQYF | TGCGCCAGCAGCTTGGGCGACAGGCGCTCCTACGAGCAGTACTTC
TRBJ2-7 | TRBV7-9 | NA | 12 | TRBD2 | CASSLAAGERYF | TGTGCCAGCAGCTTAGCGGCGGGAGAGAGGTACTTC
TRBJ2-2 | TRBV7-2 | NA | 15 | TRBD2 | CASSSKSGGAGELFF | TGTGCCAGCAGCTCAAAATCGGGGGGAGCCGGGGAGCTGTTTTTT
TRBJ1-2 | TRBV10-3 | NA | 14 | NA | CAIPSGGLNYGYTF | TGTGCCATTCCATCGGGGGGCCTAAACTATGGCTACACCTTC
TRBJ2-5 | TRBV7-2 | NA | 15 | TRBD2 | CASSSGLAGVETQYF | TGTGCCAGCAGCAGCGGACTAGCGGGAGTAGAGACCCAGTACTTC
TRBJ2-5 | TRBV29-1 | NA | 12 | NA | CSVKLAIETQYF | TGCAGCGTAAAGCTAGCGATTGAGACCCAGTACTTC
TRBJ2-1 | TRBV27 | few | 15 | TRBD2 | CASSSAGGPNNEQFF | TGTGCCAGCAGTTCAGCGGGAGGGCCGAACAATGAGCAGTTCTTC
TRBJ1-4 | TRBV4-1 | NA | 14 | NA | CASSQIRGSGELFF | TGCGCCAGCAGCCAAATTCGGGGGTCGGGGGAACTGTTTTTT
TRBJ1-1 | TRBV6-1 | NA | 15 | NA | CASREQDRMNTEAFF | TGTGCCAGCAGGGAACAGGACAGAATGAACACTGAAGCTTTCTTT
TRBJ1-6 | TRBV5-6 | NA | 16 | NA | CASSSDRGIGYSPLHF | TGTGCCAGCAGCAGCGACAGAGGAATTGGGTATTCACCCCTCCACTTT
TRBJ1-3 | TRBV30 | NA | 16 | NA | CAWSVLGGSYGNTIYF | TGTGCCTGGAGTGTACTCGGAGGGAGTTATGGAAACACCATATATTTT
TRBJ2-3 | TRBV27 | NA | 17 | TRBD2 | CASSGIGLAGEADTQYF | TGTGCCAGCAGTGGGATCGGACTAGCGGGAGAAGCAGATACGCAGTATTTT
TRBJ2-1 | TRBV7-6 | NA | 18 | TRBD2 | CASSVSSGRATKGNEQFF | TGTGCCAGCAGCGTCTCTAGCGGGAGGGCCACGAAGGGAAATGAGCAGTTCTTC
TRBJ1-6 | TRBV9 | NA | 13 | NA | CASRRGGYSPLHF | TGTGCCAGCAGAAGGGGAGGATATTCACCCCTCCACTTT